This passage covers 8 T cell receptor beta chains from one sample sequenced in a study of blood T cells in healthy people across ages. A second PCR, run for about 7 to 11 cycles, used a sample-barcoded 5' primer plus a J-beta primer mix. TCRdb processed the 5' RACE reads anew with MiXCR; each CDR3 protein has one entry. The sample carries some 1.1 million distinct CDR3 sequences, less than 45% recorded once. Sample: blood. The receptors were gathered from a man aged 18-30 years in good health.

This clonotype occurred a few times. The J gene is TRBJ1-5, the V gene TRBV20-1; no firm D call. Germline CDR1 reads DFQATT; CDR2 reads SNEGSKA (reference sequence). The CDR3 totals 15 residues. V was clipped by 0 bases and J by 5 bases, with 14 bases between them. The CDR3 nucleotides read TGCAGTGCTAGAGACTTACGAACTGACTATCAGCCCCAGCATTTT. Its protein product is CSARDLRTDYQPQHF.

The chain recombines TRBV15 with TRBJ2-3; possibly TRBD1 or TRBD2 for D (6 bases each). V shed 0 bases and J shed 3 bases, with 22 bases lying between them. Germline CDR1 LNHNV, CDR2 YYDKDF (reference sequence). This CDR3 has 19 amino acids. As DNA, the CDR3 is TGTGCCACCAGCAGAGATAGATGGAGGGGGGTTCCGACGACAGATACGCAGTATTTT. It is translated as CATSRDRWRGVPTTDTQYF.

V gene TRBV20-1 combines with J gene TRBJ1-5; 7 bases match TRBD1. Trimming cost V 3 bases and J 7 bases; bases outside gene matches: 12. There are 15 residues in the CDR3. Germline V CDR1 and CDR2: DFQATT, SNEGSKA (reference sequence). This chain's CDR3 is CSARGGTDDDQPQHF. The CDR3 nucleotides read TGCAGTGCTAGGGGGGGGACAGACGACGACCAGCCCCAGCATTTT.

The chain links TRBV12-3 or TRBV12-4 to TRBJ1-2; D perhaps matches TRBD1 (6 bases). The CDR3 runs to 12 residues. V lost 7 bases to trimming and J lost 9 bases, with 15 bases between them. The CDR3 region is CASNRGGDSYTF. In DNA form, the CDR3 reads TGTGCCAGCAATAGGGGGGGCGATAGCTACACCTTC.

The rearrangement links TRBV28 to TRBJ1-2; 8 bases align to TRBD1. The CDR3 consists of 17 residues. Germline CDR1 and CDR2: MDHEN and SYDVKM. V lost 2 bases to trimming and J lost 4 bases; unmatched junction nucleotides: 12. The DNA of the CDR3 is TGTGCCAGCAGTTTAGGTCTTAACCAGGGGGCTCTCTATGGCTACACCTTC. Translated, it gives CASSLGLNQGALYGYTF.

The chain couples TRBV27 to TRBJ2-5, with TRBD2 identical over 7 bases. CDR1 and CDR2 (germline): MNHEY, SMNVEV (reference sequence). This CDR3 has 16 amino acids. V lost 3 bases and J lost 11; bases outside the gene matches: 18. The CDR3 loop reads CASSLGSGRRGDEQYF. The CDR3 DNA sequence: TGTGCCAGCAGTTTGGGTAGCGGGCGGCGCGGCGATGAGCAGTACTTC.

CDR3 protein: CATSDTRPSSYNEQYF. The CDR3 DNA sequence: TGTGCCACCAGTGATACTAGGCCGAGCTCCTACAATGAGCAGTACTTC. The chain joins TRBV24-1 to TRBJ2-1; a possible D gene is TRBD2 (5 bases). Gene TRBJ2-7 matches the end of the DNA better, so the J call may be wrong. The length of the CDR3 is 16 residues. From germline, CDR1 is KGHDR and CDR2 SFDVKD.

The chain recombines TRBV20-1 with TRBJ2-1, with TRBD1 matching over 9 bases. The J call may be mistaken, given a closer DNA end match to TRBJ2-7. Germline V gene lookup returns CDR1 DFQATT and CDR2 SNEGSKA (reference sequence). The CDR3 is 12 amino acids. The CDR3 nucleotides are TGCAGTGCTCCGGACAGGGGCAATGAGCAGTACTTC. It yields the protein CSAPDRGNEQYF.